This T cell receptor (beta chain) is from a study of molecular identifiers for immune sequencing clone quantification. Study background: Four of five splits of RNA from roughly 20,000 or 100,000 naive CD8 cells were sequenced in replicates.

Germline CDR1 SNHLY, CDR2 FYNNEI. The J segment lost 4 bases and the V segment lost 8 bases, leaving 10 bases of the junction unmatched. This CDR3 contains 15 residues. In its sample, this clonotype was seen many times. TCRdb reprocessed the PCR reads via MiXCR and lists one record per CDR3 protein. Of just under 65,000 distinct CDR3 sequences detected, 15% to 20% appear once; the ten largest clones hold around 1.6%. Naive CD8 T cells were sorted as CD8+CD4-CCR7+CD45RA+. The genes are TRBV2 and TRBJ2-3; 9 nucleotides line up with TRBD2. This clonotype was obtained from a human donor in good health. Some libraries in this study had Jurkat cell RNA spiked in. Sequencing was carried out using naive CD8+ T cells from blood, with Jurkat cell RNA spiked in. The subset is: FACS-sorted CD8+CD4-CCR7+CD45RA+ naive T cells. The CDR3 loop reads CASGSGTSIADTQYF. CDR3 nucleotides: TGTGCCAGCGGATCCGGGACTAGCATCGCAGATACGCAGTATTTT.